The rows below give T cell receptor beta chains drawn from one sample of a study of T-cell reconstitution after alpha-beta-depleted transplantation in children. TCRdb re-called the PCR reads with MiXCR, one entry per CDR3 protein. The sample lists 250,000 to 400,000 distinct CDR3 sequences; approximately 23% were seen once. The source was PBMCs, mostly from graft donor cells, collected 180 days after TCRalphabeta/CD19-depleted stem cell transplant. These TCRs come from a male patient younger than 18 who had a stem cell transplant for acute lymphoblastic leukemia, so the T cells may come from the graft donor. CDR3s include the opening cysteine and the closing phenylalanine or tryptophan. The D gene is left open where the match is weak. A row's size may be missing; if present it is once, few, many or a size class.

d_call	v_call	j_call	clone_size	cdr3_aa	cdr3_nt
TRBD1	TRBV29-1	TRBJ1-1	few	CSFSGQGKTEAFF	TGCAGCTTTTCGGGACAGGGGAAGACTGAAGCTTTCTTT
-	TRBV7-4	TRBJ2-1	-	CASSLVIALNNEQFF	TGTGCCAGCAGCTTAGTAATCGCTCTAAACAATGAGCAGTTCTTC
TRBD1	TRBV10-3	TRBJ1-1	few	CATWTGATEAFF	TGTGCCACCTGGACAGGGGCCACTGAAGCTTTCTTT
-	TRBV10-3	TRBJ1-5	-	CAIRDSYSNQPQHF	TGTGCCATCAGAGATTCATATAGCAATCAGCCCCAGCATTTT
-	TRBV7-9	TRBJ1-2	few	CASSLQTYGYTF	TGTGCCAGCAGCCTACAGACCTATGGCTACACCTTC
-	TRBV5-1	TRBJ2-1	few	CASSLVGGTGQFF	TGCGCCAGCAGCTTGGTTGGGGGCACGGGGCAGTTCTTC
TRBD1	TRBV7-2	TRBJ1-2	-	CASSSNQGAHGDTF	TGTGCCAGCAGCTCGAACCAGGGGGCCCATGGCGACACCTTC
TRBD1	TRBV11-3	TRBJ2-7	-	CASSSRTGEQYF	TGTGCCAGCAGCTCCCGGACAGGCGAGCAGTACTTC
-	TRBV5-1	TRBJ2-3	many	CASSLEDGADTQYF	TGCGCCAGCAGCTTGGAGGACGGCGCAGATACGCAGTATTTT
TRBD1	TRBV18	TRBJ2-7	few	CASSPTGTGRYEQYF	TGTGCCAGCTCACCGACCGGGACAGGGCGCTACGAGCAGTACTTC
TRBD2	TRBV7-2	TRBJ2-2	-	CASSLVARGAGELFF	TGTGCCAGCAGCTTAGTTGCGCGGGGGGCCGGGGAGCTGTTTTTT
-	TRBV11-2	TRBJ2-1	many	CASAMGGTDYNEQFF	TGTGCCAGCGCCATGGGCGGGACCGACTACAATGAGCAGTTCTTC
-	TRBV12-3/TRBV12-4	TRBJ2-1	many	CASRGQTGGGEQFF	TGTGCCAGCAGGGGACAGACAGGAGGGGGTGAGCAGTTCTTC
TRBD2	TRBV5-1	TRBJ2-2	-	CASRPSSGRAGELFF	TGCGCCAGCAGACCCTCTAGCGGGAGGGCCGGGGAGCTGTTTTTT
-	TRBV5-1	TRBJ2-7	-	CASSFGGQTYEQYF	TGCGCCAGCAGCTTTGGAGGGCAAACCTACGAGCAGTACTTC
-	TRBV27	TRBJ2-5	few	CASRGPQETQYF	TGTGCCAGCAGGGGGCCCCAAGAGACCCAGTACTTC
-	TRBV7-3	TRBJ2-2	-	CASSNPVTGELFF	TGTGCCAGCAGCAACCCGGTGACCGGGGAGCTGTTTTTT
-	TRBV5-1	TRBJ2-5	few	CASNWGGSETQYF	TGCGCCAGCAACTGGGGGGGCTCAGAGACCCAGTACTTC
TRBD2	TRBV7-9	TRBJ2-1	-	CASSLVVAAGGFNEQFF	TGTGCCAGCAGCTTAGTGGTTGCAGCGGGAGGGTTCAATGAGCAGTTCTTC
TRBD2	TRBV20-1	TRBJ2-7	-	CSAPRAGGPVQYF	TGCAGTGCCCCGCGGGCGGGAGGGCCGGTGCAGTACTTC
TRBD2	TRBV12-3/TRBV12-4	TRBJ2-5	many	CASSFGGGFFETQYF	TGTGCCAGCAGTTTCGGGGGGGGCTTTTTCGAGACCCAGTACTTC
-	TRBV2	TRBJ2-7	few	CASRAAVSEQYF	TGTGCCAGCAGGGCGGCAGTTAGCGAGCAGTACTTC
-	TRBV7-9	TRBJ2-3	-	CASSLGAPTDTQYF	TGTGCCAGCAGCTTAGGGGCGCCCACAGATACGCAGTATTTT
TRBD1	TRBV6-5	TRBJ1-5	once	CASSYGTGDNQPQHF	TGTGCCAGCAGTTACGGGACAGGTGACAATCAGCCCCAGCATTTT
-	TRBV7-3	TRBJ2-1	-	CASSPLMTVGNEQFF	TGTGCCAGCAGCCCTCTCATGACGGTGGGAAATGAGCAGTTCTTC
TRBD1	TRBV6-1	TRBJ1-4	-	CASTSQGHNEKLFF	TGTGCCAGCACCTCACAGGGGCACAATGAAAAACTGTTTTTT
-	TRBV12-3/TRBV12-4	TRBJ1-5	few	CASTTGNQPQHF	TGTGCCAGCACCACAGGCAATCAGCCCCAGCATTTT
-	TRBV5-1	TRBJ2-7	few	CASSSPGLNPYEQYF	TGCGCCAGCAGCTCTCCGGGTCTCAACCCTTACGAGCAGTACTTC
-	TRBV20-1	TRBJ1-1	-	CSAVPSWNTEAFF	TGCAGTGCTGTACCTAGTTGGAACACTGAAGCTTTCTTT
-	TRBV28	TRBJ2-1	many	CASSSRYNEQFF	TGTGCCAGCAGTTCCCGGTACAATGAGCAGTTCTTC
TRBD1	TRBV27	TRBJ2-7	few	CASSPYWTGYYEQYF	TGTGCCAGCAGCCCCTATTGGACAGGCTACTACGAGCAGTACTTC
-	TRBV5-1	TRBJ2-1	few	CASSLGAHNEQFF	TGCGCCAGCAGCCTCGGGGCCCACAATGAGCAGTTCTTC
-	TRBV3-1	TRBJ2-7	-	CASSQVRDLPSYEQYF	TGTGCCAGCAGCCAAGTTCGGGATCTCCCCTCCTACGAGCAGTACTTC
TRBD2	TRBV20-1	TRBJ2-7	few	CSASRLAGSPSYEQYF	TGCAGTGCTAGTAGACTAGCGGGATCGCCATCCTACGAGCAGTACTTC
TRBD2	TRBV18	TRBJ2-5	few	CASSPGWASGRETQYF	TGTGCCAGCTCACCAGGGTGGGCTAGCGGTCGGGAGACCCAGTACTTC
-	TRBV10-3	TRBJ1-2	many	CAIKMTKPGSYTF	TGTGCCATCAAGATGACCAAACCGGGAAGCTACACCTTC
-	TRBV25-1	TRBJ2-7	-	CASSPGSTCEQYF	TGTGCCAGCAGCCCCGGGAGTACCTGCGAGCAGTACTTC
TRBD1	TRBV12-3/TRBV12-4	TRBJ2-7	-	CASSWDRGYEQYF	TGTGCCAGCAGTTGGGACAGGGGCTACGAGCAGTACTTC
-	TRBV4-1	TRBJ2-1	-	CASSQFSRARVNNEQFF	TGCGCCAGCAGCCAATTCTCCAGGGCCCGGGTGAACAATGAGCAGTTCTTC
-	TRBV12-3/TRBV12-4	TRBJ1-1	once	CASSFGARGTEAFF	TGTGCCAGCAGTTTCGGGGCCCGTGGCACTGAAGCTTTCTTT
-	TRBV12-3/TRBV12-4	TRBJ2-1	few	CASSASDRFYNEQFF	TGTGCCAGCAGCGCTAGCGACAGATTCTACAATGAGCAGTTCTTC
-	TRBV5-1	TRBJ1-2	few	CASSLERIQNYGYTF	TGCGCCAGCAGCTTGGAGCGGATACAGAACTATGGCTACACCTTC
TRBD2	TRBV20-1	TRBJ2-3	-	CSATSGALSTDTQYF	TGCAGTGCGACTAGCGGAGCCCTTAGCACAGATACGCAGTATTTT
TRBD2	TRBV19	TRBJ2-2	once	CASSKLAGIFTGELFF	TGTGCCAGTAGTAAGCTAGCGGGGATTTTCACCGGGGAGCTGTTTTTT
-	TRBV18	TRBJ2-6	few	CASSPLPGANVLTF	TGTGCCAGCTCACCACTTCCGGGGGCCAACGTCCTGACTTTC
TRBD1	TRBV24-1	TRBJ1-2	-	CATSDSGTGVNGYTF	TGTGCCACCAGTGATTCCGGGACAGGGGTGAATGGCTACACCTTC
-	TRBV25-1	TRBJ2-3	-	CASSEWADTQYF	TGTGCCAGCAGTGAATGGGCAGATACGCAGTATTTT
TRBD2	TRBV6-5	TRBJ2-7	few	CASSYSGLAGNYEQYF	TGTGCCAGCAGTTACTCTGGACTAGCGGGGAACTACGAGCAGTACTTC
TRBD2	TRBV11-2	TRBJ2-7	-	CASSLVRTSGRVYEQYF	TGTGCCAGCAGCTTAGTGAGAACTAGCGGGCGAGTCTACGAGCAGTACTTC
-	TRBV5-1	TRBJ2-1	few	CASSLDGANVNEQFF	TGCGCCAGCAGCTTGGACGGGGCGAACGTCAATGAGCAGTTCTTC
TRBD1	TRBV28	TRBJ2-5	few	CASSLLGDRPETQYF	TGTGCCAGCAGTTTATTAGGGGACAGACCAGAGACCCAGTACTTC
TRBD2	TRBV5-4	TRBJ2-1	once	CASSLAGGRVDYNEQFF	TGTGCCAGCAGCTTGGCGGGCGGGAGGGTTGACTACAATGAGCAGTTCTTC
-	TRBV6-1	TRBJ2-7	-	CASSRLGAAYEQYF	TGTGCCAGCAGCCGCCTAGGAGCGGCCTACGAGCAGTACTTC
-	TRBV19	TRBJ1-2	few	CASSPGTSSNYGYTF	TGTGCCAGTAGTCCAGGGACCTCCTCTAACTATGGCTACACCTTC
TRBD1	TRBV20-1	TRBJ2-7	-	CSAKGQLPYEQYF	TGCAGTGCTAAGGGACAGCTACCCTACGAGCAGTACTTC
-	TRBV12-3/TRBV12-4	TRBJ1-1	-	CASSWRGEAFF	TGTGCCAGCAGTTGGAGGGGTGAAGCTTTCTTT
TRBD1	TRBV10-3	TRBJ2-4	-	CAISDGGFTGGEDIQYF	TGTGCCATCAGTGACGGGGGTTTCACAGGGGGCGAGGACATTCAGTACTTC
-	TRBV20-1	TRBJ2-7	once	CSARSSIGANEQYF	TGCAGTGCTAGATCGAGCATCGGGGCGAACGAGCAGTACTTC
-	TRBV7-9	TRBJ2-3	-	CASSSTTGTSKPDTQYF	TGTGCCAGCAGCTCTACGACCGGGACTTCCAAGCCAGATACGCAGTATTTT